These T cell receptor beta chains were read from a single sample in a study of human CD8 memory T cell subsets. TCRdb reprocessed the 5' RACE reads and reports one entry per CDR3 protein, with no DNA. The sample holds 9,500 to 12,000 distinct CDR3 sequences. The sequenced material came from CD8+ T cells from PBMCs. These receptors all come from a human donor in good health. The CDR3 runs from the conserved cysteine through the conserved F or W. Clone size is given for some rows only: seen once, a few or many times, or a class if the clone is expanded.

cdr3_aa v_call clone_size j_call
CSVEHDYGYTF TRBV29-1 NA TRBJ1-2
CASSHRDSAAYEQYF TRBV4-1 NA TRBJ2-7
CATSPWGGEDTGELFF TRBV24-1 medium-sized TRBJ2-2
CASSLGTGYEQYF TRBV5-6 NA TRBJ2-7
CASSDLPGAAKNIQYF TRBV6-1 NA TRBJ2-4
CASSPRVYDTEAFF TRBV7-9 medium-sized TRBJ1-1
CASSLDRGPSYEQYF TRBV7-6 NA TRBJ2-7
CASSPLPDESSYEQYF TRBV5-1 NA TRBJ2-7
CASSQYSGRNTGELFF TRBV23-1 NA TRBJ2-2
CASSFRTSTGYYGYTF TRBV28 NA TRBJ1-2
CASRTGNEQYF TRBV7-9 NA TRBJ2-7
CASSPLAGYRDTQYF TRBV19 NA TRBJ2-3
CASSEDPLTGNEQYF TRBV9 NA TRBJ2-7
CASSLTGSNTEAFF TRBV5-6 NA TRBJ1-1
CASSQERSGRYEQYF TRBV3-1 NA TRBJ2-7
CASSLALYTEGYEQYF TRBV7-8 NA TRBJ2-7
CASSLRTMPDEQYF TRBV3-1 NA TRBJ2-7
CASSPSGMVGELFF TRBV4-3 NA TRBJ2-2
CASSSPGQGPTGELFF TRBV7-8 NA TRBJ2-2
CASRRTSGREHEQYF TRBV28 NA TRBJ2-7
CASSLVGTESYEQYF TRBV11-3 NA TRBJ2-7
CASSLVYGDTQYF TRBV12-3/TRBV12-4 medium-sized TRBJ2-3
CASSLGTGTANTGELFF TRBV7-9 NA TRBJ2-2
CASSLGTGSFSGDEQFF TRBV28 NA TRBJ2-1
CASRGVFYSNQPQHF TRBV6-1 NA TRBJ1-5
CAIEIAENTGELFF TRBV10-3 NA TRBJ2-2
CASNDPSRGRYNEQFF TRBV7-2 NA TRBJ2-1
CASRDGDSSNSPLHF TRBV28 medium-sized TRBJ1-6
CASSQIGGRTEAFF TRBV7-6 NA TRBJ1-1
CASSLQTSGHNEQFF TRBV3-1 medium-sized TRBJ2-1
CSVTDNTEAFF TRBV29-1 medium-sized TRBJ1-1
CASSPGGLAGGYYNEQFF TRBV5-1 NA TRBJ2-1
CASSPFSGSTDTQYF TRBV27 medium-sized TRBJ2-3
CASSLQGAPGANVLTF TRBV12-3/TRBV12-4 NA TRBJ2-6
CASSLTTGSFYEQYF TRBV7-9 NA TRBJ2-7
CASSFLSNRGQPQHF TRBV28 NA TRBJ1-5
CASSPLGQPQHF TRBV7-2 medium-sized TRBJ1-5
CSVGKEEGRSNTGELFF TRBV29-1 NA TRBJ2-2
CASSMQGYSNQPQHF TRBV7-2 NA TRBJ1-5
CASRNRGTEAFF TRBV10-2 NA TRBJ1-1
CASSLYRTGPYEQYF TRBV28 NA TRBJ2-7
CASSANAHSNTGELFF TRBV7-9 medium-sized TRBJ2-2
CASSLGVAGSTDTQYF TRBV5-1 NA TRBJ2-3
CATALGGGGFQETQYF TRBV15 NA TRBJ2-5
CASSPPGHNTSPLHF TRBV28 NA TRBJ1-6
CATSRTGGANIQYF TRBV15 NA TRBJ2-4
CATSRQGREDYGYTF TRBV15 NA TRBJ1-2
CASSLIDSFNEKLFF TRBV18 NA TRBJ1-4
CASSGRAGFIDEQFF TRBV4-1 NA TRBJ2-1
CASIPEGAGANEQYF TRBV27 NA TRBJ2-7
CASSQVGGGAYNEQFF TRBV3-1 NA TRBJ2-1
CASSGAIRDEQFF TRBV9 medium-sized TRBJ2-1
CASGAGGGGSGYTF TRBV12-5 NA TRBJ1-2
CASSPRGTDGAFF TRBV7-9 NA TRBJ1-1
CASSQGPTNEKLFF TRBV18 NA TRBJ1-4
CASTSSGRRTDTQYF TRBV28 medium-sized TRBJ2-3